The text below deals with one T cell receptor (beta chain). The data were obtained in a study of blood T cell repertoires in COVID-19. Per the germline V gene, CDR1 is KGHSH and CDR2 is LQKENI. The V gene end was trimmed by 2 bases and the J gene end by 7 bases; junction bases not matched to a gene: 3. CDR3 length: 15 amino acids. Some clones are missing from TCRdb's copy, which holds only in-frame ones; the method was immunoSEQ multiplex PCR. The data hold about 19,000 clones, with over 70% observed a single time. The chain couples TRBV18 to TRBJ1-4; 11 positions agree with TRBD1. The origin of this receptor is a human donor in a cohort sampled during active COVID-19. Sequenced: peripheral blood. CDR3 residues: CASSPWTGGVEKLFF. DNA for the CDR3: TGTGCCAGCTCACCATGGACAGGGGGCGTTGAAAAACTGTTTTTT.